Listed below are T cell receptor beta chains from one sample, sequenced in a study of cytomegalovirus exposure and HLA in healthy donors. TCRdb's copy holds only in-frame clones and misses some; the assay was immunoSEQ multiplex PCR. The sample shows approximately 97,000 clones, 73% of them seen only once. Sequences were obtained from PBMCs. All receptors derive from a man aged 35 to 55 in good health and CMV-seronegative. The CDR3 runs from the conserved cysteine through the conserved F or W. A D gene is named only where the DNA matches it firmly. The size field is filled for only some rows; it gives once, few, many or a size class.

clone size	V gene	J gene	D gene	CDR3 DNA	CDR3 protein
.	TRBV11-3	TRBJ1-1	TRBD1	TGTGCCAGCAGCTCCGCAGGGGGGTTTGAAGCTTTCTTT	CASSSAGGFEAFF
.	TRBV28	TRBJ2-1	TRBD2	TGTGCCAGCAGCTGGCTACTAGCGGGGGGGCGTAATGAGCAGTTCTTC	CASSWLLAGGRNEQFF
few	TRBV6-1	TRBJ2-7	.	TGTGCCAGCAGAGAGGGACAAGCCTACGAGCAGTACTTC	CASREGQAYEQYF
.	TRBV4-1	TRBJ2-7	TRBD1	TGCGCCAGCAGCCAAGAGTGGTCCAGGGGGCAATACGAGCAGTACTTC	CASSQEWSRGQYEQYF
.	TRBV5-1	TRBJ2-7	.	TGCGCCAGCAGCTTGGGAGGAGACGGGATGGGGTTTTGGTTTTACGAGCAGTACTTC	CASSLGGDGMGFWFYEQYF
.	TRBV7-6	TRBJ2-2	.	TGTGCCAGCAGCTTGCAGACAGCCGGGGAGCTGTTTTTT	CASSLQTAGELFF
.	TRBV5-1	TRBJ1-1	.	TGCGCCAGCAGCTTGGTTGGCCTAAAGAGGGACACTGAAGCTTTCTTT	CASSLVGLKRDTEAFF
.	TRBV7-8	TRBJ2-7	TRBD1	TGTGCCAGCACCCCTCTTGCAGGGGGCAAGTCCGAGCAGTACTTC	CASTPLAGGKSEQYF
few	TRBV19	TRBJ1-1	.	TGTGCCAGTAGCTTTAACGTGGCGAACACTGAAGCTTTCTTT	CASSFNVANTEAFF
.	TRBV18	TRBJ2-5	.	TGTGCCAGCTCACCGGACATTTACCAGTACTTC	CASSPDIYQYF
few	TRBV6-1	TRBJ2-6	.	TGTGCCAGCAGTGAACCATCCGGGGCCAACGTCCTGACTTTC	CASSEPSGANVLTF
.	TRBV5-1	TRBJ2-3	TRBD1	TGCGCCACAAAGGACAGGGCAGATACGCAGTATTTT	CATKDRADTQYF
once	TRBV7-3	TRBJ1-6	.	TGTGCCAGCAGCTTACTAGGGGTGGGGAATTCACCCCTCCACTTT	CASSLLGVGNSPLHF
.	TRBV27	TRBJ2-5	TRBD2	TGTGCCAGCAGTTTCGGAAGCGGGGGGGCCTGGTCGGAGACCCAGTACTTC	CASSFGSGGAWSETQYF
.	TRBV28	TRBJ1-1	TRBD1	TGTGCCGCGGGACAGGGGAGTGGTGTCACTGAAGCTTTCTTT	CAAGQGSGVTEAFF
few	TRBV4-2	TRBJ2-1	.	TGTGCCAGCAGCCAAGATTGGTGGGGGGCCTACAATGAGCAGTTCTTC	CASSQDWWGAYNEQFF